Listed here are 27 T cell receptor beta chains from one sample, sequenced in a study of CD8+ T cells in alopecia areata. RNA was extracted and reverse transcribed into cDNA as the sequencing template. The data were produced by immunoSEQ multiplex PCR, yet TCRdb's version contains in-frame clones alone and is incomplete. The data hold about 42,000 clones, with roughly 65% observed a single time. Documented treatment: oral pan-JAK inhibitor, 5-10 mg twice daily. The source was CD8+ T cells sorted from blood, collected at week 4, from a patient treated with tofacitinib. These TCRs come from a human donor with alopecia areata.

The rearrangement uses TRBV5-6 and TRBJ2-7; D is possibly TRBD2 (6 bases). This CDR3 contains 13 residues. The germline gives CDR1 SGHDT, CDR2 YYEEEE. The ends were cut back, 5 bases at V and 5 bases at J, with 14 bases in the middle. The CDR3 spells CASSLRDFNEQYF. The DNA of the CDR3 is TGTGCCAGCAGTCTACGGGACTTCAACGAGCAGTACTTC.

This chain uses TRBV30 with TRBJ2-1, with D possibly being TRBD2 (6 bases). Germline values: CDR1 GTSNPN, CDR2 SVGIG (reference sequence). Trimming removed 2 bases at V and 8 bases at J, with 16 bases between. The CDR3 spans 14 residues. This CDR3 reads CAWSPRAGFHEQFF. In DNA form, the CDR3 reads TGTGCCTGGAGTCCCCGTGCGGGGTTCCATGAGCAGTTCTTC.

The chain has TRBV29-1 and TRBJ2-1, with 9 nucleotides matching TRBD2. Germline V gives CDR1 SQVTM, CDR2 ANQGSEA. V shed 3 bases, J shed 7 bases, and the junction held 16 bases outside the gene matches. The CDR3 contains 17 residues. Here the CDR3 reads CSVDGLAGPKNENEQFF. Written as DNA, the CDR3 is TGCAGCGTTGATGGGCTAGCGGGGCCAAAAAACGAGAATGAGCAGTTCTTC.

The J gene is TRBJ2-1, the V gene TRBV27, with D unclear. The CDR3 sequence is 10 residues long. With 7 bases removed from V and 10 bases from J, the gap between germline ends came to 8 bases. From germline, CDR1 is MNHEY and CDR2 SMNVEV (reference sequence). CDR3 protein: CASTLGEQFF. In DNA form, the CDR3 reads TGTGCCAGCACCCTCGGGGAGCAGTTCTTC.

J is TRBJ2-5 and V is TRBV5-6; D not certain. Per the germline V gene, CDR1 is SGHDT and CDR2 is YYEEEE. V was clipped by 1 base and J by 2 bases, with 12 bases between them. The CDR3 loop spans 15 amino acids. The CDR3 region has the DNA TGTGCCAGCAGCTTGTTGCCAGGAACACAAGAGACCCAGTACTTC. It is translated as CASSLLPGTQETQYF.

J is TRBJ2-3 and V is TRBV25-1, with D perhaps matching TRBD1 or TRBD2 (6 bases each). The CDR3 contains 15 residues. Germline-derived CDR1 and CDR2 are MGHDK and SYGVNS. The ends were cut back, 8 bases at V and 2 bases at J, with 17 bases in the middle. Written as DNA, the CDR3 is TGTGCCAGCGGGGAGGTGGACAGCCTCACAGATACGCAGTATTTT. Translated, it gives CASGEVDSLTDTQYF.

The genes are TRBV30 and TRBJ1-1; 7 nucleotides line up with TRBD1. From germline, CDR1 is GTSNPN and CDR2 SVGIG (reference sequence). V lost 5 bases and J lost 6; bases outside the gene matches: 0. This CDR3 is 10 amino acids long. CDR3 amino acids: CAWQGAEAFF. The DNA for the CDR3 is TGTGCCTGGCAGGGGGCTGAAGCTTTCTTT.

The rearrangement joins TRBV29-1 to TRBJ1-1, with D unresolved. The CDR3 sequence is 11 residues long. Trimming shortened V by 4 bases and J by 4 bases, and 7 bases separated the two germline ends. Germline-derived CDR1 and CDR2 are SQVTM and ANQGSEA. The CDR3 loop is CSVVGGTEAFF. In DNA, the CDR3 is TGCAGCGTTGTTGGAGGCACTGAAGCTTTCTTT.

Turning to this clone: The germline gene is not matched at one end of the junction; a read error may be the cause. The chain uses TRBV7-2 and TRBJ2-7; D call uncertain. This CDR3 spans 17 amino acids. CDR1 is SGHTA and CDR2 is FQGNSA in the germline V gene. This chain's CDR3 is CASSQEPPGVSSYEQYF. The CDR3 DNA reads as TGCGCCAGCAGCCAAGAACCTCCGGGCGTCAGCTCCTACGAGCAGTACTTC.

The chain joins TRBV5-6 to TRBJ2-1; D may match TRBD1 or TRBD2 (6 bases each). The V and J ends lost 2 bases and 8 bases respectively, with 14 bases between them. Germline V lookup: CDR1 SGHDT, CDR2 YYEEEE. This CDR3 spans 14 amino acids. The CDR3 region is CASSFGGPRDEQFF. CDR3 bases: TGTGCCAGCAGCTTTGGGGGGCCGAGGGATGAGCAGTTCTTC.

The DNA of the CDR3 is TGCGCCAGCAGCCAAGATCGGGCCGTCTACGAGCAGTACTTC. Protein: CASSQDRAVYEQYF. The chain is built from TRBV4-3 and TRBJ2-7; no reliable D call. Germline CDR1 and CDR2: LGHNA and YSLEER. Trimming removed 0 bases at V and 3 bases at J, with 9 bases between. This CDR3 spans 14 amino acids.

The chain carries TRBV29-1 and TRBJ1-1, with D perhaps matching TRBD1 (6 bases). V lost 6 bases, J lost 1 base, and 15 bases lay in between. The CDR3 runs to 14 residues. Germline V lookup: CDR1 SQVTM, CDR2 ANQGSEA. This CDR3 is CSVVRQGTNTEAFF. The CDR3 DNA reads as TGCAGCGTCGTAAGGCAGGGGACGAACACTGAAGCTTTCTTT.

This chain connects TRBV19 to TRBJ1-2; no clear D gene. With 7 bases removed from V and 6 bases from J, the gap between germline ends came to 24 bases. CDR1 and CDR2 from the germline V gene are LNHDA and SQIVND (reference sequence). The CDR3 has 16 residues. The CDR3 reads CASTVDLPSSRDGYTF. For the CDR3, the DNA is TGTGCCAGTACGGTAGACCTCCCTTCGAGTCGGGATGGCTACACCTTC.

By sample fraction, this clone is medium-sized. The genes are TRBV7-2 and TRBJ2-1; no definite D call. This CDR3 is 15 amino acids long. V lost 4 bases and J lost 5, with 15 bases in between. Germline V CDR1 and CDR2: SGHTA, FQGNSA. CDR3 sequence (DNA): TGTGCCAGCAGCTCACCGGGCCCCCGGAACAATGAGCAGTTCTTC. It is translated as CASSSPGPRNNEQFF.

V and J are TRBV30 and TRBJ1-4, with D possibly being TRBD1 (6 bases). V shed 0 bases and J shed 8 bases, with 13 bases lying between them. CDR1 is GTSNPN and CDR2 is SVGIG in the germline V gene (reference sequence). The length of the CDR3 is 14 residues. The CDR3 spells CAWSVKDSTEKLFF. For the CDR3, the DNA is TGTGCCTGGAGTGTAAAGGACAGCACCGAAAAACTGTTTTTT. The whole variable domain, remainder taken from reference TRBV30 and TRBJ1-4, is SQTIHQWPATLVQPVGSPLSLECTVEGTSNPNLYWYRQAAGRGLQLLFYSVGIGQISSEVPQNLSASRPQDRQFILSSKKLLLSDSGFYLCAWSVKDSTEKLFFGSGTQLSVL.

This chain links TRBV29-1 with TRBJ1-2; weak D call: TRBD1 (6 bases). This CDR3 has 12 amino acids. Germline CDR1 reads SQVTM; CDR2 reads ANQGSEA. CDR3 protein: CSGGSLNYGYTF. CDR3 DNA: TGCAGTGGGGGCAGCCTTAACTATGGCTACACCTTC.

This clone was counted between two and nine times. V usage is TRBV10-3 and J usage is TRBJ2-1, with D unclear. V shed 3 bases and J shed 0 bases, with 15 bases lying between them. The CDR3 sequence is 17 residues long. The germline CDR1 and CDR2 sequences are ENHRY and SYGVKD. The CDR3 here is CAISDTAARSSYNEQFF. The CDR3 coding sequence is TGTGCCATCAGTGATACCGCCGCACGGAGCTCCTACAATGAGCAGTTCTTC.

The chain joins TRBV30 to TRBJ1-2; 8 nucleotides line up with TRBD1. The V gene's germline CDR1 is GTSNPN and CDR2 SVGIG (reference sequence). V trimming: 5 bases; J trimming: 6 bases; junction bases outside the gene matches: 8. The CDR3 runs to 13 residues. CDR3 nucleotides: TGTGCCTGGTCGGCTGGACAGGGTGATGGCTACACCTTC. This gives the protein CAWSAGQGDGYTF.

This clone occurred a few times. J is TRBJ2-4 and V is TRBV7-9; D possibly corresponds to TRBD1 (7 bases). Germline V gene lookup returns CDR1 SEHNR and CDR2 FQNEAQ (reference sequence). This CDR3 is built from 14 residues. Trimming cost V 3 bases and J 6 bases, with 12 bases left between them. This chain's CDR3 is CASSLRQGGNIQYF. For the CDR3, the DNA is TGTGCCAGCAGCTTGAGGCAGGGGGGAAACATTCAGTACTTC.

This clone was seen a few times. CDR3 amino acids: CASSQGKGYYGYTF. CDR3 nucleotide sequence: TGCGCCAGCAGCCAAGGCAAGGGGTACTATGGCTACACCTTC. The chain couples TRBV4-1 to TRBJ1-2; a possible D gene is TRBD1 (5 bases). V dropped 1 base and J dropped 3 bases, with 9 bases sitting between them. Germline V gene lookup returns CDR1 MGHRA and CDR2 YSYEKL. CDR3 length: 14 residues.

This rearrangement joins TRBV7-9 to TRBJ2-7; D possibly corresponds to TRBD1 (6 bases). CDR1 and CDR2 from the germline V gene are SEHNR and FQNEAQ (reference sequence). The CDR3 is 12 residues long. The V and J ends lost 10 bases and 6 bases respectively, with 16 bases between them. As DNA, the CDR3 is TGTGCCACCTCACAGGGTAGAGGCGAGCAGTACTTC. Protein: CATSQGRGEQYF.

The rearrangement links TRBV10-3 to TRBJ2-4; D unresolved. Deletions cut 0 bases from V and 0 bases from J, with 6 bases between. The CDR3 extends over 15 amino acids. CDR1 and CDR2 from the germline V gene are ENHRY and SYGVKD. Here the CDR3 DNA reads TGTGCCATCAGTGAGTCAGCCGAAGCCAAAAACATTCAGTACTTC. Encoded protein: CAISESAEAKNIQYF.

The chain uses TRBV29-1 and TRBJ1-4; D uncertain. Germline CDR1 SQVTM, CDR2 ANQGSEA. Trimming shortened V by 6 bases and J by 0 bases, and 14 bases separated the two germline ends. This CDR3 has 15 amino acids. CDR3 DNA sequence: TGCAGCGTCCAAATTCGGGGTACAACTAATGAAAAACTGTTTTTT. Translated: CSVQIRGTTNEKLFF.

The DNA of the CDR3 is TGTGCCAGCAGCCGGGCAGCCCCTGGCTACACCTTC. It encodes CASSRAAPGYTF. The chain couples TRBV6-6 to TRBJ1-2, with D hard to call. With 6 bases removed from V and 7 bases from J, the gap between germline ends came to 12 bases. The length of the CDR3 is 12 residues. Germline V lookup: CDR1 MNHNY, CDR2 SVGAGI (reference sequence).

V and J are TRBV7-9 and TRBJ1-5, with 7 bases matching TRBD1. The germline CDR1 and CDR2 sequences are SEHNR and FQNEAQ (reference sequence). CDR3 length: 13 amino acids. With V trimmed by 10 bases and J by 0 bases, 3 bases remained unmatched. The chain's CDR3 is CATQGGSNQPQHF. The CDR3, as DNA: TGTGCCACCCAGGGGGGTAGCAATCAGCCCCAGCATTTT.

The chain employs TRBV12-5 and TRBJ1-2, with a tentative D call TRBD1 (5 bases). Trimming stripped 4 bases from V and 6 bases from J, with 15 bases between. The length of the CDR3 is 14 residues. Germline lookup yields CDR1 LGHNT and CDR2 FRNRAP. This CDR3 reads CASGSYRGADGYTF. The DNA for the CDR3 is TGTGCTAGTGGTTCTTATAGGGGCGCTGATGGCTACACCTTC.

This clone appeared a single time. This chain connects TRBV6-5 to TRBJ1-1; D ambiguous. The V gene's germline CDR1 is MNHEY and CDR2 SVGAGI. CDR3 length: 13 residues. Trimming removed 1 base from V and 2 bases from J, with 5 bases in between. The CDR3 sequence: CASSYYGNTEAFF. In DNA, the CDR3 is TGTGCCAGCAGTTACTACGGTAACACTGAAGCTTTCTTT.